The 10 T cell receptor beta chains presented below share a single source sample, sequenced in a study of cytomegalovirus exposure and HLA in healthy donors. PCR was performed using 60 Vbeta and 13 Jbeta primers. Profiled with immunoSEQ multiplex PCR; TCRdb holds only in-frame clones, not every one. This sample has about 160,000 clones, with less than 90% found just once. The sample comprised PBMCs. All receptors come from a man aged 18 to 30 in good health and CMV-seronegative.

The chain carries TRBV28 and TRBJ2-1; tentatively, D is TRBD2 (6 bases). V lost 0 bases to trimming and J lost 8 bases, with 20 bases between them. Germline values: CDR1 MDHEN, CDR2 SYDVKM. The CDR3 totals 17 residues. The CDR3 bases are TGTGCCAGCAGTTTATGGTTAGGTGGGTCCAGGGAGGATGAGCAGTTCTTC. This encodes CASSLWLGGSREDEQFF.

This sequence joins TRBV19 and TRBJ2-5; 7 bases line up with TRBD1. Germline assignment: CDR1 LNHDA and CDR2 SQIVND (reference sequence). This CDR3 is built from 17 residues. After removal of 3 bases from V and 4 bases from J, the junction contained 14 bases not matched to a gene. The CDR3 DNA is TGTGCCAGTAGTATCGGGAATGGATGGAACAGGGGAGAGACCCAGTACTTC. This codes for CASSIGNGWNRGETQYF.

This clone was observed a single time. The rearrangement links TRBV7-8 to TRBJ2-5, with D possibly being TRBD2 (6 bases). The DNA end is a closer match to TRBJ2-7, so the J assignment may be wrong. The germline V gene encodes CDR1 SGHVS and CDR2 FQNEAQ. CDR3 size: 13 residues. The DNA of the CDR3 is TGTGCCAGCAGCTTTGAACTAGCCTCCGAGCAGTACTTC. This sequence encodes CASSFELASEQYF.

For the CDR3, the DNA is TGTGCCAGCAGTTGGGGTCTGCCAGGGTCGCCTGACGGCTACACCTTC. Translation gives CASSWGLPGSPDGYTF. The V gene is TRBV27, the J gene TRBJ1-2; maybe TRBD1 (5 bases). The germline V gene encodes CDR1 MNHEY and CDR2 SMNVEV (reference sequence). Trimming cost V 4 bases and J 8 bases, with 23 bases left between them. The CDR3 is 16 residues long.

The V and J genes are TRBV29-1 and TRBJ2-2; no clear D gene. CDR1 is SQVTM, CDR2 ANQGSEA, per germline. V was shortened by 7 bases and J by 7 bases, with 13 bases between the two germline ends. The CDR3 runs 12 residues. The DNA for the CDR3 is TGCAGCGCGACAAACCTGGGCGGGGAGCTGTTTTTT. Translating gives CSATNLGGELFF.

The chain joins TRBV28 to TRBJ1-2; 10 bases fit TRBD1. Trimming at V came to 5 bases and at J to 8 bases, leaving 11 bases not matched to a gene. This CDR3 has 15 amino acids. Germline assignment: CDR1 MDHEN and CDR2 SYDVKM. The DNA for the CDR3 is TGTGCCAGCAGTCCCGGACAGGGGGAATGGTACGGCTACACCTTC. The encoded protein is CASSPGQGEWYGYTF.

The rearrangement links TRBV10-3 to TRBJ2-3; the D is unclear. The V end lost 2 bases, the J end lost 1 base, and 10 bases lay between the germline ends. Per the germline V gene, CDR1 is ENHRY and CDR2 is SYGVKD. The CDR3 covers 15 residues. Written as DNA, the CDR3 is TGTGCCATCAGTGAGCAGGTCGGTGGCACAGATACGCAGTATTTT. Translation: CAISEQVGGTDTQYF.

The gene calls are TRBV4-1 and TRBJ2-3, with 12 bases aligning to TRBD2. J was trimmed by 2 bases and V by 1 base; bases with no gene match: 7. The CDR3 totals 18 residues. Germline values: CDR1 MGHRA, CDR2 YSYEKL. The CDR3: CASSQASLAGGYTDTQYF. DNA for the CDR3: TGCGCCAGCAGCCAAGCTTCGCTAGCGGGAGGGTACACAGATACGCAGTATTTT.

J is TRBJ2-1 and V is TRBV28; 9 bases are a match to TRBD1. J gave up 4 bases and V 7 bases, and 8 bases lay outside the gene matches. Germline CDR1 reads MDHEN; CDR2 reads SYDVKM. The CDR3 loop spans 15 amino acids. The CDR3 nucleotides are TGTGCCAGCATAGCCGGGACAGGGATATACAATGAGCAGTTCTTC. It translates to CASIAGTGIYNEQFF. Based on the CDR3 plus reference TRBV28 and TRBJ2-1, the full variable domain is DVKVTQSSRYLVKRTGEKVFLECVQDMDHENMFWYRQDPGLGLRLIYFSYDVKMKEKGDIPEGYSVSREKKERFSLILESASTNQTSMYLCASIAGTGIYNEQFFGPGTRLTVL.

The chain combines TRBV27 with TRBJ2-7; possibly TRBD1 for D (6 bases). Looked up from germline, CDR1 is MNHEY and CDR2 is SMNVEV (reference sequence). CDR3 size: 13 residues. V shed 3 bases and J shed 3 bases, with 9 bases lying between them. As DNA, the CDR3 is TGTGCCAGCAGTTTTGGACAGAGCTACGAGCAGTACTTC. It is translated as CASSFGQSYEQYF.